Listed here are 30 T cell receptor beta chains from one sample, sequenced in a study of T-cell reconstitution after alpha-beta-depleted transplantation in children. TCRbeta library preparation incorporated unique molecular identifiers. TCRdb recomputed calls from the PCR reads with MiXCR, one row per CDR3 protein. The table has approximately 83,000 distinct CDR3 sequences, 8% to 9% seen once. This specimen consisted of PBMCs from the stem cell graft donor, obtained from the stem cell graft. The source is a human donor who donated a stem cell graft to a child with congenital amegakaryocytic thrombocytopenia.

This chain joins TRBV24-1 and TRBJ2-1; a possible D gene is TRBD1 (5 bases). The CDR3 runs 10 residues. The V and J ends lost 11 bases and 11 bases respectively, with 12 bases between them. The germline V gene has CDR1 KGHDR and CDR2 SFDVKD. The CDR3 bases are TGTGCCAGATTAGTGGGGCAGCAGTTCTTC. Protein product: CARLVGQQFF.

This clonotype was counted ten times or more. The V gene is TRBV20-1, the J gene TRBJ2-1; D unresolved. V was clipped by 2 bases and J by 3 bases, with 8 bases between them. This CDR3 region has 13 residues. Germline V lookup: CDR1 DFQATT, CDR2 SNEGSKA (reference sequence). The CDR3 here is CSARLLGYNEQFF. The CDR3 DNA sequence: TGCAGTGCTAGACTACTGGGCTACAATGAGCAGTTCTTC.

At least ten counts were recorded for this clonotype. This chain uses TRBV12-3 or TRBV12-4 with TRBJ2-2, with D perhaps TRBD1 (5 bases). Trimming took 10 bases from V and 7 from J, leaving 10 bases between them. The CDR3 totals 11 residues. This chain's CDR3 is CATSRGGELFF. The CDR3 DNA is TGTGCCACCTCAAGGGGCGGGGAGCTGTTTTTT.

In this sample, this clonotype turned up many times. The chain has TRBV6-5 and TRBJ2-7, with 12 bases lining up with TRBD1. V lost 2 bases, J lost 6 bases, and 2 bases stayed unmatched. From germline, CDR1 is MNHEY and CDR2 SVGAGI. The length of the CDR3 is 14 residues. CDR3 nucleotide sequence: TGTGCCAGCAGTTACGGGACAGGGGGCGTCGAGCAGTACTTC. This sequence encodes CASSYGTGGVEQYF.

There are many counts of this clonotype. The J gene is TRBJ2-7, the V gene TRBV5-5; D perhaps matches TRBD2 (6 bases). There are 15 residues in the CDR3. CDR1 and CDR2 from the germline V gene are SGHKS and YYEKEE (reference sequence). V was pared by 2 bases and J by 4 bases, with 16 bases between. The CDR3 DNA reads as TGTGCCAGCAGCTTTATGATCGGGAGTTCTTACGAGCAGTACTTC. This gives the protein CASSFMIGSSYEQYF.

This chain joins TRBV7-8 and TRBJ1-1; 7 nucleotides match TRBD1. The CDR3 totals 15 residues. Per germline, CDR1 SGHVS and CDR2 FQNEAQ. Germline trimming cut 6 bases from V and 0 bases from J; bases unmatched to any gene: 7. CDR3 sequence: CASSYPGQLNTEAFF. CDR3 coding DNA: TGTGCCAGCAGTTACCCGGGACAGCTGAACACTGAAGCTTTCTTT. The entire variable domain, with the rest obtained from reference TRBV7-8 and TRBJ1-1, is as follows: GAGVSQSPRYKVAKRGQDVALRCDPISGHVSLFWYQQALGQGPEFLTYFQNEAQLDKSGLPSDRFFAERPEGSVSTLKIQRTQQEDSAVYLCASSYPGQLNTEAFFGQGTRLTVV.

Many counts were recorded for this clonotype. The gene calls are TRBV2 and TRBJ2-5; the D gene is possibly TRBD2 (5 bases). Germline V gene lookup returns CDR1 SNHLY and CDR2 FYNNEI. Between the trimmed V and J ends, which lost 0 bases and 1 base, there was a span of 15 bases. The CDR3 is 17 residues long. CDR3 loop: CASSEAPWTALQETQYF. CDR3 sequence (DNA): TGTGCCAGCAGTGAAGCCCCGTGGACTGCACTCCAAGAGACCCAGTACTTC.

This clonotype was seen at least ten times. This rearrangement joins TRBV2 to TRBJ1-3; D uncertain. The CDR3 runs to 15 residues. V lost 1 base and J 0 bases, leaving 7 bases between the germline ends. Germline V gene data show CDR1 as SNHLY and CDR2 as FYNNEI. As DNA, the CDR3 is TGTGCCAGCAGTGAAGTACGCTTCTCTGGAAACACCATATATTTT. It specifies CASSEVRFSGNTIYF.

This clonotype was detected ten times or more. This rearrangement joins TRBV18 to TRBJ1-1, with a tentative D call TRBD1 (6 bases). Trimming stripped 4 bases from V and 1 base from J, with 7 bases between. The CDR3 covers 13 residues. From germline, CDR1 is KGHSH and CDR2 LQKENI. The CDR3 sequence is CASSRTANTEAFF. The CDR3 DNA reads TGTGCCAGCTCACGGACAGCGAACACTGAAGCTTTCTTT.

This clonotype was counted ten times or more. The chain recombines TRBV18 with TRBJ1-1; D is ambiguous. The CDR3 consists of 15 residues. Germline V CDR1 and CDR2: KGHSH, LQKENI. V lost 4 bases and J lost 2, with 14 bases in between. The CDR3 spells CASSLQFGSNTEAFF. The CDR3 bases are TGTGCCAGCTCACTGCAGTTCGGCAGCAACACTGAAGCTTTCTTT.

Many counts were recorded for this clonotype. This sequence joins TRBV5-1 and TRBJ2-5; D perhaps matches TRBD2 (6 bases). V gave up 3 bases and J gave up 5 bases, with 11 bases separating them. The CDR3 runs 13 residues. Per the germline V gene, CDR1 is SGHRS and CDR2 is YFSETQ. CDR3 nucleotide sequence: TGCGCCAGCAGCTGGGAGGTTGGGGAGACCCAGTACTTC. This translates into CASSWEVGETQYF.

This clonotype was detected many times. The rearrangement joins TRBV10-2 to TRBJ1-5, with D possibly matching TRBD1 (5 bases). The CDR3 is 13 amino acids. The germline V and J ends were trimmed by 7 bases and 4 bases, with 11 bases remaining between them. The germline V gene has CDR1 WSHSY and CDR2 SAAADI. The CDR3 coding sequence is TGCGCCAGCAAGATGGGGGTTAATCAGCCCCAGCATTTT. This codes for CASKMGVNQPQHF.

This clonotype has at least ten counts. The chain is built from TRBV20-1 and TRBJ2-3; D possibly matches TRBD1 or TRBD2 (5 bases each). In germline, CDR1 is DFQATT, CDR2 SNEGSKA (reference sequence). This CDR3 is 10 amino acids long. The V and J ends lost 8 bases and 6 bases respectively, with 9 bases between them. The CDR3 nucleotides are TGCAGTACCAGGGAGGATACGCAGTATTTT. Protein product: CSTREDTQYF.

This clonotype was detected ten times or more. The chain combines TRBV3-1 with TRBJ1-3; D ambiguous. Per germline, CDR1 LGHDT and CDR2 YNNKEL (reference sequence). The CDR3 has 14 amino acids. With 5 bases removed from V and 8 bases from J, the gap between germline ends came to 16 bases. CDR3 protein: CASSSPGRQDTIYF. In DNA form, the CDR3 reads TGTGCCAGCAGCTCCCCGGGCAGGCAGGACACCATATATTTT.

Ten or more counts support this clonotype. This CDR3 reads CASSQSTGGSGANVLTF. CDR3 DNA: TGTGCCAGCAGTCAGAGTACAGGGGGCTCTGGGGCCAACGTCCTGACTTTC. The chain joins TRBV6-5 to TRBJ2-6; 8 bases match TRBD1. V lost 5 bases to trimming and J lost 0 bases; unmatched junction nucleotides: 6. CDR1 MNHEY and CDR2 SVGAGI come from the germline V gene. This CDR3 contains 17 residues.

The table lists this clonotype with a count of one. The V gene is TRBV15, the J gene TRBJ2-1; D is ambiguous. This CDR3 has 16 residues. CDR1 LNHNV and CDR2 YYDKDF come from the germline V gene (reference sequence). V shed 0 bases and J shed 3 bases, with 12 bases lying between them. CDR3 region: CATSRDLDSRYNEQFF. The CDR3 nucleotides read TGTGCCACCAGCAGAGATTTGGATAGCCGCTACAATGAGCAGTTCTTC.

This clonotype was picked up many times. This chain connects TRBV10-3 to TRBJ2-4; D remains ambiguous. This CDR3 comprises 15 residues. The V gene's germline CDR1 is ENHRY and CDR2 SYGVKD. With 0 bases removed from V and 0 bases from J, the gap between germline ends came to 6 bases. The CDR3, as DNA: TGTGCCATCAGTGAGTCGCCCGGAGCCAAAAACATTCAGTACTTC. Protein product: CAISESPGAKNIQYF.

For this clonotype: A much larger clone is a single base away; this may be a read error. The chain joins TRBV18 to TRBJ2-3, with TRBD2 matching over 9 bases. Per germline, CDR1 KGHSH and CDR2 LQKENI. The CDR3 runs to 15 residues. Here the CDR3 DNA reads TGTGCCAGCTCCCCTAGCGGGGTAGGGACAGATACGCACTATTTT. This encodes CASSPSGVGTDTHYF.

This clonotype has a count of ten or more. The chain couples TRBV20-1 to TRBJ1-1; D not resolved. Per the germline V gene, CDR1 is DFQATT and CDR2 is SNEGSKA (reference sequence). Deletions cut 5 bases from V and 9 bases from J, with 10 bases between. The CDR3 loop spans 10 amino acids. CDR3 bases: TGCAGTGCTGAGGACGTAAAAGCTTTCTTT. Translation: CSAEDVKAFF.

This clonotype was recorded many times. The chain carries TRBV5-1 and TRBJ2-5; TRBD2 aligns across 8 bases. The CDR3 spans 16 residues. V lost 4 bases, J lost 2 bases, and 10 bases stayed unmatched. Per germline, CDR1 SGHRS and CDR2 YFSETQ. CDR3 bases: TGCGCCAGCAGCCCCCTTGGAGCGGGAGTTCAAGAGACCCAGTACTTC. This encodes CASSPLGAGVQETQYF.

In its sample, this clonotype was seen many times. The chain employs TRBV12-3 or TRBV12-4 and TRBJ1-5; a weak D match, TRBD1 (5 bases). Trimming cost V 2 bases and J 2 bases, with 10 bases left between them. The CDR3 sequence is 15 residues long. CDR3 sequence (DNA): TGTGCCAGCAGTTTAACGCAGGGTGGCAATCAGCCCCAGCATTTT. It is translated as CASSLTQGGNQPQHF.

Many counts were recorded for this clonotype. The CDR3 reads CASSSLSMSSYNEQFF. CDR3 coding DNA: TGCGCCAGCAGCTCCCTTTCCATGAGCTCCTACAATGAGCAGTTCTTC. The gene calls are TRBV5-1 and TRBJ2-1; D remains ambiguous. Trimming stripped 3 bases from V and 0 bases from J, with 13 bases between. The CDR3 consists of 16 residues. CDR1 is SGHRS, CDR2 YFSETQ, per germline.

In this sample, this clonotype turned up many times. CDR3 region: CASSVGEDTYNEQFF. The CDR3 nucleotides read TGTGCCAGCAGCGTAGGCGAGGACACCTACAATGAGCAGTTCTTC. The chain carries TRBV9 and TRBJ2-1; TRBD1 might be the D (5 bases). The germline gives CDR1 SGDLS, CDR2 YYNGEE. This CDR3 region has 15 residues. The V end was cut by 0 bases, the J end by 2 bases, with 9 bases between.

This clonotype was recorded many times. The chain joins TRBV29-1 to TRBJ2-1, with D possibly TRBD2 on 5 matching bases. CDR3 length: 13 residues. V gave up 5 bases and J gave up 7 bases, with 15 bases separating them. Germline V CDR1 and CDR2: SQVTM, ANQGSEA. CDR3 amino acids: CSVLGGFLNEQFF. DNA for the CDR3: TGCAGCGTTCTAGGCGGGTTCTTGAATGAGCAGTTCTTC.

Turning to this clonotype: One base away lies a much larger clone, so this may be a sequencing read error. The rearrangement links TRBV20-1 to TRBJ2-2; no clear D gene. This CDR3 comprises 16 residues. Germline loops: CDR1 DFQATT, CDR2 SNEGSKA (reference sequence). As DNA, the CDR3 is TGCACTGCTAGAGATGGTTGGCAACGAAACACCGGGGAGCTGTTTTTT. Translating it yields CTARDGWQRNTGELFF.

This clonotype came up many times. This sequence joins TRBV5-1 and TRBJ2-2; 12 positions match TRBD2. The germline gives CDR1 SGHRS, CDR2 YFSETQ. The CDR3 contains 19 residues. V was clipped by 4 bases and J by 4 bases; unmatched bases: 14. The CDR3 DNA reads TGCGCCAGCAGCCTATCAAGACTAGCGGGAGCTACGGGCACCGGGGAGCTGTTTTTT. Its translation is CASSLSRLAGATGTGELFF.

The chain couples TRBV20-1 to TRBJ2-7; no reliable D call. The CDR3 is 13 residues long. Germline assignment: CDR1 DFQATT and CDR2 SNEGSKA (reference sequence). V was clipped by 2 bases and J by 1 base, with 9 bases between them. The CDR3 nucleotides read TGCAGTGCTAGATGGGGTGGTTCCTACGAGCAGTACTTC. As protein: CSARWGGSYEQYF.

Only one count was recorded for this clonotype. This chain joins TRBV11-2 and TRBJ2-1, with D possibly matching TRBD2 (5 bases). There are 16 residues in the CDR3. V was shortened by 3 bases and J by 0 bases, with 12 bases between the two germline ends. CDR1 SGHAT and CDR2 FQNNGV come from the germline V gene. The CDR3: CASSFRSGSSYNEQFF. CDR3 DNA: TGTGCCAGCAGCTTTAGGTCGGGGAGCTCCTACAATGAGCAGTTCTTC.

This clonotype was seen many times. J is TRBJ2-2 and V is TRBV30; 7 nucleotides agree with TRBD1. V lost 3 bases and J lost 4; bases outside the gene matches: 8. The CDR3 runs to 15 residues. Germline loops: CDR1 GTSNPN, CDR2 SVGIG (reference sequence). The CDR3 DNA reads TGTGCCTGGAGGAAACAGGGGCGGGCCACCGGGGAGCTGTTTTTT. Protein product: CAWRKQGRATGELFF.

This clonotype was detected a few times. The chain has TRBV7-8 and TRBJ2-3; D may be TRBD1 or TRBD2 (5 bases each). V was pared by 5 bases and J by 6 bases, with 18 bases between. Germline V gene sequence: CDR1 SGHVS, CDR2 FQNEAQ. CDR3 length: 15 residues. CDR3 sequence (DNA): TGTGCCAGCAGCATTCCGGGACCCACAACGGATACGCAGTATTTT. Residues: CASSIPGPTTDTQYF.